This T cell receptor beta chain appears in the sequencing data of a study of identical twins. Study conclusions and caveats: Excess sharing by twins proved weaker in beta out-of-frame sequences. Instead of following the same donors, the conclusions were based on cross-sectional statistical analysis. When twins shared out-of-frame alpha sequences, those sequences had excess low generation probability.

Ten or more counts support this clonotype. Its antigen remains unidentified. Via MiXCR, TCRdb re-called the 5' RACE reads, giving one row per CDR3 protein. The repertoire holds about 700,000 distinct CDR3 sequences, with 5.5% to 6.5% as singletons. V was clipped by 2 bases and J by 8 bases; unmatched bases: 8. Germline V lookup: CDR1 MNHEY, CDR2 SVGAGI. The CDR3 is 16 residues long. The sequence came from a man aged 18 to 30 in good health. Sequenced: naive T cells sorted from blood. The chain combines TRBV6-5 with TRBJ1-6; 8 nucleotides agree with TRBD1. The CDR3, as DNA: TGTGCCAGCAGTTACCAAAAGGACAGGGTTCATTCACCCCTCCACTTT. Translated: CASSYQKDRVHSPLHF.